These 19 T cell receptor beta chains came from one sample sequenced in a study of T cells in localized non-small cell lung cancer (TCRdb year 2020). The protocol used for the library was the immunoSEQ multiplex PCR assay. What TCRdb holds here is the immuneACCESS table cut down to in-frame rearrangements. Part of the clones is not present; checked against another copy, under half of the missing clones reflect an unresolved V gene, and the others are unexplained. The sample table shows 12,000 to 15,000 clones, and around 81% are seen once. The top ten hold under 5% of the sample. The sequences come from peripheral blood, collected before any cancer treatment. These receptors were obtained from a female donor at least 60 years old with stage I squamous cell lung carcinoma.

The J gene is TRBJ2-7, the V gene TRBV29-1; no reliable D call. Germline V gives CDR1 SQVTM, CDR2 ANQGSEA. This CDR3 spans 13 amino acids. V lost 4 bases and J lost 0, with 10 bases in between. CDR3 nucleotides: TGCAGCGTTGTACCCGGTAGCTCCTACGAGCAGTACTTC. Its protein product is CSVVPGSSYEQYF.

In DNA form, the CDR3 reads TGTGCCAGCAGTTTTGGAAAGGCTGGTTCCTACGAGCAGTACTTC. Protein sequence: CASSFGKAGSYEQYF. V usage is TRBV27 and J usage is TRBJ2-7; D uncertain. V dropped 3 bases and J dropped 1 base, with 13 bases sitting between them. The germline V gene encodes CDR1 MNHEY and CDR2 SMNVEV (reference sequence). The CDR3 runs 15 residues.

The rearrangement joins TRBV5-1 to TRBJ2-7; unclear D gene. Germline V CDR1 and CDR2: SGHRS, YFSETQ. With 0 bases removed from V and 0 bases from J, the gap between germline ends came to 13 bases. The CDR3 is made up of 16 amino acids. DNA for the CDR3: TGCGCCAGCAGCTTGGAAGGGCTGACCTTCTCCTACGAGCAGTACTTC. It translates to CASSLEGLTFSYEQYF.

V is TRBV29-1 and J is TRBJ2-7; 14 positions match TRBD2. Germline CDR1 is SQVTM and CDR2 is ANQGSEA. This CDR3 contains 13 residues. V lost 7 bases and J lost 4; bases outside the gene matches: 3. The CDR3 DNA reads TGCAGCGGACGACTAGCGGGGGGGTACGAGCAGTACTTC. It codes for CSGRLAGGYEQYF.

This clone turned up a few times. The rearrangement joins TRBV25-1 to TRBJ2-2; 7 positions agree with TRBD2. The V gene end was trimmed by 0 bases and the J gene end by 0 bases; junction bases not matched to a gene: 4. The CDR3 covers 17 residues. CDR1 is MGHDK, CDR2 SYGVNS, per germline. Here the CDR3 reads CASSEYRGGPNTGELFF. CDR3 bases: TGTGCCAGCAGTGAATACCGGGGAGGGCCGAACACCGGGGAGCTGTTTTTT.

This chain uses TRBV15 with TRBJ2-7; 8 bases are a match to TRBD1. Germline V gives CDR1 LNHNV, CDR2 YYDKDF (reference sequence). The CDR3 has 15 amino acids. V gave up 0 bases and J gave up 5 bases; unmatched junction bases: 6. CDR3 in DNA: TGTGCCACCAGCAGAGATCAGGGGGCTCGGAACGAGCAGTACTTC. Translated, it gives CATSRDQGARNEQYF.

The rearrangement links TRBV7-9 to TRBJ2-1, with TRBD2 matching over 8 bases. This CDR3 spans 16 amino acids. Per germline, CDR1 SEHNR and CDR2 FQNEAQ (reference sequence). Trimming at V came to 3 bases and at J to 4 bases, leaving 8 bases not matched to a gene. The chain's CDR3 is CASSFDQRGPYNEQFF. CDR3 coding DNA: TGTGCCAGCAGCTTCGACCAGCGGGGGCCGTACAATGAGCAGTTCTTC.

Only a few counts were recorded for this clone. This rearrangement joins TRBV7-9 to TRBJ1-3; D is unresolved. V lost 2 bases and J 0 bases, leaving 5 bases between the germline ends. This CDR3 is built from 14 residues. Germline V gene lookup returns CDR1 SEHNR and CDR2 FQNEAQ (reference sequence). CDR3 DNA sequence: TGTGCCAGCAGCTTACAGAGCTCTGGAAACACCATATATTTT. Translating it yields CASSLQSSGNTIYF. The full variable domain, completed using reference TRBV7-9 and TRBJ1-3, is DTGVSQNPRHKITKRGQNVTFRCDPISEHNRLYWYRQTLGQGPEFLTYFQNEAQLEKSRLLSDRFSAERPKGSFSTLEIQRTEQGDSAMYLCASSLQSSGNTIYFGEGSWLTVV.

The chain combines TRBV19 with TRBJ2-7; 7 nucleotides align to TRBD1. The CDR3 is 11 amino acids. J was trimmed by 5 bases and V by 7 bases; bases with no gene match: 2. Germline-derived CDR1 and CDR2 are LNHDA and SQIVND (reference sequence). The CDR3 nucleotides are TGTGCCAGTACGGACAGGCACGAGCAGTACTTC. As protein: CASTDRHEQYF.

This sequence joins TRBV5-6 and TRBJ1-4; D unclear. CDR1 is SGHDT, CDR2 YYEEEE, per germline. Trimming cost V 1 base and J 15 bases, with 16 bases left between them. The CDR3 loop spans 13 amino acids. CDR3 sequence (DNA): TGTGCCAGCAGCTTGTGGCCCCCAAATGAGGTGTTTTTT. The encoded protein is CASSLWPPNEVFF.

The genes are TRBV5-4 and TRBJ2-5; 7 bases align to TRBD1. This CDR3 region has 14 residues. Germline V lookup: CDR1 SGHNT, CDR2 YYREEE (reference sequence). J gave up 2 bases and V 4 bases, and 5 bases lay outside the gene matches. As DNA, the CDR3 is TGTGCCAGCAGCCCGGGGACAGTTCAAGAGACCCAGTACTTC. Its translation: CASSPGTVQETQYF. Complete variable domain (other parts from reference TRBV5-4 and TRBJ2-5): ETGVTQSPTHLIKTRGQQVTLRCSSQSGHNTVSWYQQALGQGPQFIFQYYREEENGRGNFPPRFSGLQFPNYSSELNVNALELDDSALYLCASSPGTVQETQYFGPGTRLLVL.

This clone is labeled medium-sized. The CDR3 is CAWSQGTGNTIYF. In DNA, the CDR3 is TGTGCCTGGAGTCAGGGGACTGGAAACACCATATATTTT. The chain links TRBV30 to TRBJ1-3; D may be TRBD1 (6 bases). Germline V CDR1 and CDR2: GTSNPN, SVGIG (reference sequence). V lost 2 bases and J 2 bases, leaving 7 bases between the germline ends. There are 13 residues in the CDR3.

The V call is TRBV30, the J call TRBJ1-3; TRBD1 matches at 8 bases. With V trimmed by 2 bases and J by 0 bases, 6 bases remained unmatched. The CDR3 runs to 16 residues. Germline V CDR1 and CDR2: GTSNPN, SVGIG (reference sequence). This CDR3 is CAWSSRTGYSGNTIYF. CDR3 sequence (DNA): TGTGCCTGGAGTTCTCGGACAGGGTACTCTGGAAACACCATATATTTT.

V is TRBV5-4 and J is TRBJ2-3; TRBD2 agrees at 7 bases. The CDR3 consists of 16 residues. The junction had 11 bases not matched to a gene; V was cut back by 2 bases and J by 5 bases. CDR1 SGHNT and CDR2 YYREEE come from the germline V gene (reference sequence). The CDR3 is CASSFTGRGMRDTQYF. In nucleotides, the CDR3 is TGTGCCAGCAGCTTCACGGGGCGGGGGATGAGAGATACGCAGTATTTT.

The J gene is TRBJ1-1, the V gene TRBV5-6, with 8 positions matching TRBD1. J was trimmed by 8 bases and V by 4 bases; bases with no gene match: 13. The CDR3 length is 15 residues. Per the germline V gene, CDR1 is SGHDT and CDR2 is YYEEEE. The CDR3 reads CASSEDRGRGGEAFF. The CDR3, as DNA: TGTGCCAGCAGCGAAGACAGGGGCCGTGGGGGCGAAGCTTTCTTT.

The chain joins TRBV18 to TRBJ2-2; 7 bases align to TRBD1. CDR1 and CDR2 (germline): KGHSH, LQKENI. CDR3 length: 16 residues. The V and J ends lost 2 bases and 1 base, in that order; junction bases with no gene match: 4. The CDR3 loop reads CASSPGTDLNTGELFF. CDR3 nucleotides: TGTGCCAGCTCACCAGGGACAGACCTGAACACCGGGGAGCTGTTTTTT.

The table lists this clone with a count of one. The genes are TRBV10-1 and TRBJ2-3; 9 bases line up with TRBD1. This CDR3 region has 16 residues. The germline gives CDR1 WNHNN, CDR2 SYGVQD (reference sequence). With V trimmed by 1 base and J by 6 bases, 8 bases remained unmatched. The CDR3 is CASSEYRGPPADTQYF. CDR3 DNA sequence: TGCGCCAGCAGTGAGTACAGGGGGCCACCGGCGGATACGCAGTATTTT.

The V and J genes are TRBV18 and TRBJ1-4; D is uncertain. Germline V gene lookup returns CDR1 KGHSH and CDR2 LQKENI. There are 12 residues in the CDR3. With 2 bases removed from V and 8 bases from J, the gap between germline ends came to 6 bases. CDR3 region: CASSPGPEKLFF. The CDR3 nucleotides are TGTGCCAGCTCACCAGGGCCCGAAAAACTGTTTTTT.

This chain connects TRBV10-3 to TRBJ1-2; TRBD1 might be the D (5 bases). The CDR3 consists of 13 residues. The V gene lost 2 bases and the J gene lost 7 bases, with 11 bases spanning the gap. In germline, CDR1 is ENHRY, CDR2 SYGVKD. This chain's CDR3 is CAISEGHPSGYTF. For the CDR3, the DNA is TGTGCCATCAGTGAGGGACACCCCTCTGGCTACACCTTC.